This entry lists 32 T cell receptor beta chains sequenced from one sample in a study of T cell repertoires in cytomegalovirus infection. A single record per CDR3 protein comes from TCRdb applying MiXCR to the reads. Here the sample spans about 890,000 distinct CDR3 sequences, around a third being singletons. Antigens of these TCRs are unknown. This sample comprised cultured CD8+ T cells from PBMCs, obtained from culture after CMV antigen stimulation. Receptors were obtained from a human donor in good health (CMV status not recorded). Some clones in this sample may be carry-over from other donors' samples.

V gene TRBV10-3 combines with J gene TRBJ1-2; 9 positions agree with TRBD1. Germline lookup yields CDR1 ENHRY and CDR2 SYGVKD. V lost 6 bases to trimming and J lost 0 bases; unmatched junction nucleotides: 8. This CDR3 comprises 16 residues. This chain's CDR3 is CAIRWTGDYSNYGYTF. Here the CDR3 DNA reads TGTGCCATCAGATGGACAGGGGATTACTCTAACTATGGCTACACCTTC.

The V and J genes are TRBV7-9 and TRBJ2-1, with D perhaps matching TRBD1 (5 bases). V lost 10 bases and J lost 3, with 13 bases in between. From germline, CDR1 is SEHNR and CDR2 FQNEAQ (reference sequence). The CDR3 consists of 13 residues. In nucleotides, the CDR3 is TGTGCCAACACAGAGGACAACTACAATGAGCAGTTCTTC. This sequence encodes CANTEDNYNEQFF.

This clonotype was recorded many times. This chain links TRBV28 with TRBJ2-7; D is perhaps TRBD1 (6 bases). The CDR3 consists of 18 residues. Trimming pared 3 bases from V and 6 bases from J, leaving 27 bases between. The germline V gene has CDR1 MDHEN and CDR2 SYDVKM. Here the CDR3 DNA reads TGTGCCAGCAGTTTGGGACCCGCGACAATCCTCCCCAGGGGCGAGCAGTACGTC. Translating gives CASSLGPATILPRGEQYV.

The rearrangement joins TRBV20-1 to TRBJ2-5, with 8 bases lining up with TRBD2. Germline CDR1 is DFQATT and CDR2 is SNEGSKA (reference sequence). With V trimmed by 6 bases and J by 1 base, 7 bases remained unmatched. The CDR3 has 14 residues. This chain's CDR3 is CSAKRGTPQETQYF. The CDR3 coding sequence is TGCAGTGCAAAGCGGGGGACGCCCCAAGAGACCCAGTACTTC.

This clonotype has a single count. The J gene is TRBJ1-1, the V gene TRBV19; D perhaps matches TRBD1 (6 bases). The CDR3 spans 14 residues. The ends were cut back, 3 bases at V and 4 bases at J, with 12 bases in the middle. Germline V gene lookup returns CDR1 LNHDA and CDR2 SQIVND (reference sequence). CDR3 in DNA: TGTGCCAGTAGTATGGTGGGACACCTCACTGAAGCTTTCTTT. Amino acids: CASSMVGHLTEAFF.

The chain combines TRBV12-3 or TRBV12-4 with TRBJ2-1, with 11 bases matching TRBD2. After removal of 5 bases from V and 2 bases from J, the junction contained 5 bases not matched to a gene. The CDR3 sequence is 16 residues long. The CDR3 sequence is CASSPPSGGPYNEQFF. The CDR3 bases are TGTGCCAGCAGTCCCCCTAGCGGGGGGCCCTACAATGAGCAGTTCTTC.

This clonotype was counted between two and nine times. The CDR3 is CAARLAASTDTQYF. The CDR3 bases are TGTGCCGCCAGACTAGCGGCAAGCACAGATACGCAGTATTTT. This sequence joins TRBV27 and TRBJ2-3; TRBD2 agrees at 9 bases. The germline V gene encodes CDR1 MNHEY and CDR2 SMNVEV (reference sequence). Trimming removed 11 bases from V and 0 bases from J; junction bases left unmatched: 6. The CDR3 consists of 14 residues.

The V and J genes are TRBV5-4 and TRBJ2-5; TRBD2 matches at 9 bases. Germline V CDR1 and CDR2: SGHNT, YYREEE (reference sequence). Trimming cost V 4 bases and J 5 bases; bases outside gene matches: 12. The CDR3 has 16 amino acids. The CDR3 DNA reads TGTGCCAGCAGCCCGGGGGGGCTAGCGGGGTGGGAGACCCAGTACTTC. Translation: CASSPGGLAGWETQYF.

The V call is TRBV6-1, the J call TRBJ2-7, with a tentative D call TRBD2 (5 bases). There are 14 residues in the CDR3. Germline-derived CDR1 and CDR2 are MNHNS and SASEGT. The CDR3 nucleotides are TGTGCCAGCAGTGAACGAGGGAGTGGGTACGAGCTGTACGTC. Translated, it gives CASSERGSGYELYV.

The chain has TRBV6-5 and TRBJ2-1; D is ambiguous. Trimming removed 2 bases from V and 5 bases from J, with 10 bases in between. Germline lookup yields CDR1 MNHEY and CDR2 SVGAGI. There are 14 residues in the CDR3. In DNA form, the CDR3 reads TGTGCCAGCAGTTACCGTCTGGGGAACAATGAGCAGTTCTTC. It specifies CASSYRLGNNEQFF.

This clonotype has a handful of counts. This CDR3 reads CAISPKGQLNGYTF. DNA for the CDR3: TGTGCCATCAGTCCTAAGGGACAGCTGAATGGCTACACCTTC. J is TRBJ1-2 and V is TRBV10-3; 7 bases are a match to TRBD1. This CDR3 spans 14 amino acids. Germline CDR1 and CDR2: ENHRY and SYGVKD. J lost 6 bases, V lost 5 bases, and 9 bases had no gene match.

The V gene is TRBV11-1, the J gene TRBJ1-1; 7 bases match TRBD1. The length of the CDR3 is 14 residues. V trimming: 5 bases; J trimming: 5 bases; junction bases outside the gene matches: 8. CDR1 is SGHAT, CDR2 FQDESV, per germline (reference sequence). As DNA, the CDR3 is TGTGCCAGCAGCCCCCCCGACAGGGTGACTGAAGCTTTCTTT. This gives the protein CASSPPDRVTEAFF.

CDR3 sequence (DNA): TGCGCCAGCAGCCCCGGACAGATAGGGAATGAGCAGTTCTTC. Translated: CASSPGQIGNEQFF. The rearrangement uses TRBV5-1 and TRBJ2-1; perhaps TRBD1 as D (6 bases). CDR1 SGHRS and CDR2 YFSETQ come from the germline V gene. The CDR3 has 14 amino acids. Deletions cut 4 bases from V and 7 bases from J, with 15 bases between.

With respect to this clonotype: This clone may be a read error of a much larger clone one base away. The chain joins TRBV7-3 to TRBJ2-7; a possible D gene is TRBD2 (5 bases). The CDR3 totals 15 residues. CDR1 and CDR2 (germline): SGHTA, FQGTGA. The CDR3 here is CVSSSPGFTRYEQYF. The CDR3 region has the DNA TGTGTCAGCAGCTCTCCGGGATTTACTCGCTACGAGCAGTACTTC.

This chain joins TRBV15 and TRBJ2-1; the match to TRBD1 covers 7 bases. The CDR3 runs to 17 residues. After removal of 4 bases from V and 6 bases from J, the junction contained 15 bases not matched to a gene. Germline V gene lookup returns CDR1 LNHNV and CDR2 YYDKDF (reference sequence). CDR3 DNA sequence: TGTGCCACCAGCAACCCGACAGGCAAAGGGGGCCTCAATGAGCAGTTCTTC. Encoded protein: CATSNPTGKGGLNEQFF.

J is TRBJ2-7 and V is TRBV7-4; 9 nucleotides line up with TRBD1. Germline loops: CDR1 SGHVT, CDR2 SQSDAQ. This CDR3 comprises 15 residues. The CDR3 bases are TGTGCCAGCAGCTTAGGACAGGGGGTCTCCTACAAGCAGTACGTC. Amino acids: CASSLGQGVSYKQYV.

This clonotype was detected many times. V is TRBV7-6 and J is TRBJ2-1; D unclear. Germline V gene sequence: CDR1 SGHVS, CDR2 FNYEAQ. The length of the CDR3 is 16 residues. V was shortened by 5 bases and J by 6 bases, with 20 bases between the two germline ends. The CDR3, as DNA: TGTGCCAGCAGCCCGACTGAATGGCTGTCCCCCAATGAGCAGTTCTTC. This codes for CASSPTEWLSPNEQFF.

The rearrangement links TRBV18 to TRBJ2-4, with 9 bases lining up with TRBD1. Germline CDR1 is KGHSH and CDR2 is LQKENI. Losses at the gene ends were 3 bases for V and 5 bases for J; bases not matched to a gene: 17. CDR3 size: 19 residues. Here the CDR3 reads CASSPRGTGSRFPENIQYF. The CDR3 nucleotides read TGTGCCAGCTCACCTCGGGGGACAGGGTCCCGATTTCCGGAAAACATTCAGTACTTC.

This clonotype showed up just a few times. V gene TRBV7-9 combines with J gene TRBJ2-7, with unresolved D. The CDR3 sequence is 15 residues long. Germline V gene sequence: CDR1 SEHNR, CDR2 FQNEAQ (reference sequence). Trimming took 3 bases from V and 2 from J, leaving 14 bases between them. The CDR3 sequence is CASSFPGQAPYEQYF. CDR3 bases: TGTGCCAGCAGCTTCCCGGGTCAGGCCCCCTACGAGCAGTACTTC.

Ten or more counts support this clonotype. The chain carries TRBV7-2 and TRBJ2-3; 12 bases are shared with TRBD1. With 11 bases clipped from V and 1 base from J, the junction kept 4 bases outside the gene matches. Germline V gene lookup returns CDR1 SGHTA and CDR2 FQGNSA. This CDR3 comprises 14 residues. The CDR3 loop reads CAGGTGGRTDTQYF. The CDR3 DNA reads as TGTGCCGGCGGGACAGGGGGCCGCACAGATACGCAGTATTTT.

This chain links TRBV27 with TRBJ1-2; D perhaps matches TRBD1 (5 bases). The CDR3 is 13 amino acids. Per germline, CDR1 MNHEY and CDR2 SMNVEV (reference sequence). V was pared by 6 bases and J by 7 bases, with 15 bases between. CDR3 nucleotides: TGTGCCAGCAGCTCTGGGACCTTGTTTGGCTACACCTTC. It codes for CASSSGTLFGYTF.

The chain joins TRBV18 to TRBJ2-7; D is tentatively TRBD1 or TRBD2 (7 bases each). V dropped 3 bases and J dropped 3 bases, with 15 bases sitting between them. The CDR3 runs to 15 residues. Germline V lookup: CDR1 KGHSH, CDR2 LQKENI. CDR3 sequence: CASSPPGGGLYEQYV. CDR3 nucleotide sequence: TGTGCCAGCTCACCCCCAGGGGGGGGGCTCTACGAGCAGTACGTC.

The rearrangement links TRBV6-5 to TRBJ2-2, with D maybe TRBD2 (7 bases). The germline V gene has CDR1 MNHEY and CDR2 SVGAGI. V was trimmed by 1 base and J by 6 bases, leaving 12 bases between them. CDR3 length: 15 residues. The CDR3 loop is CASSYLRGGPGELFF. CDR3 nucleotide sequence: TGTGCCAGCAGTTACTTAAGGGGGGGCCCCGGGGAGCTGTTTTTT.

The CDR3 here is CASSIRARGEAFF. In DNA form, the CDR3 reads TGTGCCAGTAGTATCAGGGCGCGGGGTGAAGCTTTCTTT. The V gene is TRBV19, the J gene TRBJ1-1, with D possibly being TRBD1 (5 bases). There are 13 residues in the CDR3. CDR1 is LNHDA, CDR2 SQIVND, per germline (reference sequence). V was pared by 3 bases and J by 7 bases, with 12 bases between.

This clonotype was observed a few times. CDR3 sequence reads: CASSGGVYGYTF. For the CDR3, the DNA is TGTGCCAGCAGCGGGGGGGTCTATGGCTACACCTTC. V gene TRBV7-3 combines with J gene TRBJ1-2, with D perhaps TRBD1 (5 bases). V lost 5 bases, J lost 4 bases, and 8 bases lay in between. The CDR3 runs to 12 residues. Germline lookup yields CDR1 SGHTA and CDR2 FQGTGA.

A few counts support this clonotype. V gene TRBV4-1 combines with J gene TRBJ1-5; D ambiguous. The germline gives CDR1 MGHRA, CDR2 YSYEKL. The CDR3 runs to 13 residues. The V end was cut by 1 base, the J end by 10 bases, with 11 bases between. The CDR3 sequence: CASSQGMGSPQHF. CDR3 nucleotide sequence: TGCGCCAGCAGCCAAGGGATGGGTTCTCCCCAGCATTTT.

The chain joins TRBV10-3 to TRBJ1-2; the D gene is possibly TRBD1 (5 bases). The CDR3 totals 15 residues. Germline assignment: CDR1 ENHRY and CDR2 SYGVKD. The V end was cut by 6 bases, the J end by 0 bases, with 14 bases between. The chain's CDR3 is CAIRERTRPNYGYTF. The CDR3 coding sequence is TGTGCCATCAGAGAAAGGACAAGACCTAACTATGGCTACACCTTC.

This clonotype has at least ten counts. CDR3 DNA sequence: TGTGCCAGCAGCTTAGGATGGGACAGCTCCTACGAGCAGTACTTC. Translating gives CASSLGWDSSYEQYF. V and J are TRBV7-8 and TRBJ2-7; 7 nucleotides align to TRBD1. CDR1 is SGHVS and CDR2 is FQNEAQ in the germline V gene. J gave up 0 bases and V 1 base, and 3 bases lay outside the gene matches. The CDR3 is 15 amino acids.

The chain recombines TRBV9 with TRBJ2-1; the match to TRBD2 covers 8 bases. V was clipped by 4 bases and J by 2 bases; unmatched bases: 14. Per germline, CDR1 SGDLS and CDR2 YYNGEE. This CDR3 is built from 18 residues. CDR3 sequence (DNA): TGTGCCAGCAGCCCCCGAGCTAGAATAGCGGGGCCCTACAATGAGCAGTTCTTC. It codes for CASSPRARIAGPYNEQFF.

The chain uses TRBV6-2 or TRBV6-3 and TRBJ2-7; the D gene is possibly TRBD2 (6 bases). V was trimmed by 10 bases and J by 6 bases, leaving 13 bases between them. The germline CDR1 and CDR2 sequences are MNHEY and SVGEGT. CDR3 size: 11 residues. The CDR3 sequence is CATRTIGEQYV. In DNA form, the CDR3 reads TGTGCCACCCGGACTATCGGCGAGCAGTACGTC.

This clonotype has at least ten counts. The rearrangement joins TRBV7-2 to TRBJ2-1; no definite D call. The length of the CDR3 is 14 residues. Germline lookup yields CDR1 SGHTA and CDR2 FQGNSA. Trimming shortened V by 5 bases and J by 2 bases, and 10 bases separated the two germline ends. The CDR3 region is CASSPTWTYNEQFF. DNA of the CDR3: TGTGCCAGCAGCCCTACGTGGACCTACAATGAGCAGTTCTTC.

The table lists this clonotype with a few counts. The chain is built from TRBV7-9 and TRBJ1-2, with a tentative D call TRBD1 (5 bases). V dropped 4 bases and J dropped 5 bases, with 17 bases sitting between them. The CDR3 extends over 15 amino acids. Germline V gene data show CDR1 as SEHNR and CDR2 as FQNEAQ (reference sequence). The DNA of the CDR3 is TGTGCCAGCAGCTCTCTGAGCGGGGGATGGTATGGCTACACCTTC. This sequence encodes CASSSLSGGWYGYTF.